This passage covers 26 T cell receptor beta chains from one sample sequenced in a study of T cells in Graves' hyperthyroidism and ophthalmopathy. Amplified regions were TCR beta CDR3 sequences from RNA transcripts. In the first-round RT-PCR of the TCR CDR3, the HTBI primer set was used. Each CDR3 protein is one row after TCRdb ran MiXCR on the multiplex PCR reads. This sample yields about half a million distinct CDR3 sequences, of which around 20% are seen a single time; 47% belongs to the top ten. Sequencing input: blood. The receptors derive from a middle-aged man with Graves' ophthalmopathy.

This clonotype was counted a few times. The rearrangement links TRBV12-3 or TRBV12-4 to TRBJ1-2, with 8 bases aligning to TRBD1. This CDR3 contains 14 residues. The V segment lost 3 bases and the J segment 6 bases; nucleotides outside the gene matches: 6. The DNA for the CDR3 is TGTGCCAGCAGTTTCGAGGACAGGGCTCATGGCTACACCTTC. Amino acids: CASSFEDRAHGYTF.

This clonotype was seen just once. V is TRBV19 and J is TRBJ2-3, with 10 bases lining up with TRBD1. The V and J ends lost 6 bases and 9 bases, in that order; junction bases with no gene match: 6. Germline V gene lookup returns CDR1 LNHDA and CDR2 SQIVND (reference sequence). This CDR3 spans 13 amino acids. The CDR3 loop reads CASRPGQGRTQYF. CDR3 nucleotide sequence: TGTGCCAGTAGGCCGGGACAGGGGAGGACGCAGTATTTT.

This clonotype appeared many times. This chain links TRBV28 with TRBJ1-1; D is possibly TRBD1 (5 bases). In germline, CDR1 is MDHEN, CDR2 SYDVKM. This CDR3 spans 15 amino acids. Trimming pared 6 bases from V and 0 bases from J, leaving 14 bases between. The CDR3 spells CASRPQRGVNTEAFF. The CDR3 coding sequence is TGTGCCAGCAGACCTCAAAGGGGAGTGAACACTGAAGCTTTCTTT. The variable domain in full, completed from reference TRBV28 and TRBJ1-1, reads DVKVTQSSRYLVKRTGEKVFLECVQDMDHENMFWYRQDPGLGLRLIYFSYDVKMKEKGDIPEGYSVSREKKERFSLILESASTNQTSMYLCASRPQRGVNTEAFFGQGTRLTVV.

The sample holds many counts of this clonotype. This rearrangement joins TRBV11-1 to TRBJ2-7; D remains unclear. V lost 4 bases and J 3 bases, leaving 13 bases between the germline ends. This CDR3 has 14 residues. Germline V gene lookup returns CDR1 SGHAT and CDR2 FQDESV (reference sequence). This CDR3 is CASSSLPTFYEQYF. The CDR3 region has the DNA TGTGCCAGCAGCTCCCTCCCGACCTTCTACGAGCAGTACTTC.

In its sample, this clonotype was seen a few times. The chain uses TRBV4-2 and TRBJ2-7; D possibly corresponds to TRBD2 (5 bases). This CDR3 is built from 15 residues. Germline V CDR1 and CDR2: LGHNA, YNFKEQ. Trimming removed 4 bases at V and 1 base at J, with 14 bases between. The CDR3 reads CASSPAGEGSYEQYF. Here the CDR3 DNA reads TGTGCCAGCAGCCCCGCGGGCGAGGGATCCTACGAGCAGTACTTC.

The chain uses TRBV6-2 or TRBV6-3 and TRBJ1-1; perhaps TRBD1 as D (5 bases). Trimming removed 0 bases at V and 1 base at J, with 15 bases between. Germline lookup yields CDR1 MNHEY and CDR2 SVGEGT. This CDR3 contains 17 residues. The CDR3 protein is CASSYSTREVGNTEAFF. CDR3 nucleotide sequence: TGTGCCAGCAGTTACTCCACCAGGGAGGTTGGGAACACTGAAGCTTTCTTT.

This clonotype was detected only a few times. This chain's CDR3 is CASSLASGGNEQFF. CDR3 DNA sequence: TGTGCCAGCAGTTTGGCTAGCGGGGGAAATGAGCAGTTCTTC. The chain carries TRBV6-2 or TRBV6-3 and TRBJ2-1, with 10 bases that match TRBD2. The V segment lost 4 bases and the J segment 7 bases; nucleotides outside the gene matches: 4. This CDR3 spans 14 amino acids. Germline values: CDR1 MNHEY, CDR2 SVGEGT.

The V and J genes are TRBV9 and TRBJ2-4; D is tentatively TRBD1 or TRBD2 (5 bases each). The CDR3 is 15 residues long. Germline CDR1 is SGDLS and CDR2 is YYNGEE. V was pared by 5 bases and J by 8 bases, with 20 bases between. CDR3 DNA: TGTGCCAGCAGTTTAGATGGGACGCAGAGAGACATTCAGTACTTC. It specifies CASSLDGTQRDIQYF.

The sample holds a few counts of this clonotype. This chain connects TRBV6-1 to TRBJ2-7; 10 bases match TRBD2. This CDR3 is built from 14 residues. Unmatched junction bases numbered 4, after V lost 4 bases and J lost 4 bases. Germline V gene data show CDR1 as MNHNS and CDR2 as SASEGT. The CDR3 DNA follows: TGTGCCAGCAGTGCTAGCGGGGGTACTTACGAGCAGTACTTC. Translating it yields CASSASGGTYEQYF.

This clonotype was recorded many times. The chain joins TRBV7-9 to TRBJ2-3; D may correspond to TRBD1 or TRBD2 (5 bases each). Trimming took 5 bases from V and 3 from J, leaving 27 bases between them. The germline gives CDR1 SEHNR, CDR2 FQNEAQ (reference sequence). This CDR3 region has 19 residues. CDR3 in amino acids: CASSQIRVDRDLKTDTQYF. CDR3 in DNA: TGTGCCAGCAGCCAAATCAGGGTGGATCGGGACCTAAAAACAGATACGCAGTATTTT.

This clonotype was detected ten times or more. The CDR3 DNA sequence: TGTGCCAGCACCCAGTCGGCGGGAGCAGATACGCAGTATTTT. Translated, it gives CASTQSAGADTQYF. This chain links TRBV12-3 or TRBV12-4 with TRBJ2-3; 7 bases are shared with TRBD2. CDR3 length: 14 residues. V lost 7 bases to trimming and J lost 4 bases; unmatched junction nucleotides: 8.

This chain joins TRBV5-1 and TRBJ2-6; 7 bases agree with TRBD1. The CDR3 is made up of 19 amino acids. CDR1 is SGHRS and CDR2 is YFSETQ in the germline V gene. V shed 4 bases, J shed 0 bases, and the junction held 13 bases outside the gene matches. CDR3 bases: TGCGCCAGCAGCCGGGACCCAGGGACAGTCTACTCTGGGGCCAACGTCCTGACTTTC. It specifies CASSRDPGTVYSGANVLTF.

This clonotype was recorded many times. The J gene is TRBJ2-1, the V gene TRBV11-1, with D uncertain. This CDR3 contains 15 residues. Germline-derived CDR1 and CDR2 are SGHAT and FQDESV (reference sequence). Trimming pared 1 base from V and 9 bases from J, leaving 16 bases between. The CDR3 reads CASSLDQTVKPEQFF. DNA for the CDR3: TGTGCCAGCAGCTTAGACCAAACCGTTAAGCCTGAGCAGTTCTTC.

This clonotype has a handful of counts. The J gene is TRBJ2-2, the V gene TRBV5-1; D tentatively fits TRBD1 or TRBD2 (5 bases each). Germline V gene lookup returns CDR1 SGHRS and CDR2 YFSETQ. Trimming pared 0 bases from V and 0 bases from J, leaving 9 bases between. The CDR3 is 16 residues long. The chain's CDR3 is CASSLGGTANTGELFF. The CDR3 region has the DNA TGCGCCAGCAGCTTGGGGGGGACGGCGAACACCGGGGAGCTGTTTTTT.

There are a few counts of this clonotype. The gene calls are TRBV27 and TRBJ2-3; D possibly corresponds to TRBD2 (6 bases). This CDR3 is 14 amino acids long. Germline CDR1 is MNHEY and CDR2 is SMNVEV (reference sequence). Trimming pared 6 bases from V and 4 bases from J, leaving 14 bases between. The CDR3 protein is CASSIPGRSDTQYF. The DNA of the CDR3 is TGTGCCAGCAGCATACCAGGGAGGTCAGATACGCAGTATTTT.

The table lists this clonotype with a few counts. This sequence joins TRBV28 and TRBJ2-4, with 9 bases matching TRBD1. Germline V lookup: CDR1 MDHEN, CDR2 SYDVKM. The CDR3 spans 15 residues. With 5 bases clipped from V and 3 bases from J, the junction kept 5 bases outside the gene matches. CDR3 sequence (DNA): TGTGCCAGCAGTGGACAGGGGCCAGGCAAAAACATTCAGTACTTC. Its protein product is CASSGQGPGKNIQYF.

This clonotype was observed a few times. J is TRBJ1-1 and V is TRBV4-2; D not resolved. Trimming took off 0 bases at V and 8 bases at J, with 7 bases between the two ends. Germline CDR1 reads LGHNA; CDR2 reads YNFKEQ. The length of the CDR3 is 12 residues. In DNA, the CDR3 is TGTGCCAGCAGCCAAGAAACAGCAGAAGCTTTCTTT. Translating gives CASSQETAEAFF.

There are a few counts of this clonotype. DNA for the CDR3: TGCGCCAGCAGCCCGGGACTCCTCGGGGAGACCCAGTACTTC. It encodes CASSPGLLGETQYF. J is TRBJ2-5 and V is TRBV5-1; D possibly corresponds to TRBD2 (6 bases). Germline CDR1 and CDR2: SGHRS and YFSETQ. The CDR3 loop spans 14 amino acids. V gave up 4 bases and J gave up 5 bases, with 15 bases separating them.

In its sample, this clonotype was seen many times. This rearrangement joins TRBV12-3 or TRBV12-4 to TRBJ2-1, with TRBD1 matching over 11 bases. The V segment lost 5 bases and the J segment 3 bases; nucleotides outside the gene matches: 6. This CDR3 has 16 residues. The CDR3 is CASSHRDRGNYNEQFF. The CDR3 DNA follows: TGTGCCAGCAGTCATCGGGACAGGGGGAACTACAATGAGCAGTTCTTC.

As for this clonotype: A single base separates this from a much larger clone, so it may be a read error. This rearrangement joins TRBV11-1 to TRBJ2-2, with TRBD2 as a possible D gene (6 bases). This CDR3 is built from 15 residues. Germline V gene sequence: CDR1 SGHAT, CDR2 FQDESV (reference sequence). V lost 7 bases and J lost 4, with 16 bases in between. The CDR3 loop is CASTGRDLSTGELFF. The CDR3 DNA follows: TGTGCCAGCACCGGACGGGACTTGAGCACCGGGGAGCTGTTTTTT.

This clonotype was seen repeatedly, ten times or more. The chain has TRBV27 and TRBJ1-1; 7 positions agree with TRBD1. The germline gives CDR1 MNHEY, CDR2 SMNVEV (reference sequence). The CDR3 has 15 amino acids. Trimming cost V 4 bases and J 4 bases; bases outside gene matches: 9. The CDR3 protein is CASSSPTGDTTEAFF. In DNA, the CDR3 is TGTGCCAGCAGTTCCCCTACAGGGGACACCACTGAAGCTTTCTTT.

This clonotype was recorded many times. The chain is built from TRBV18 and TRBJ2-1, with 10 bases fitting TRBD2. With 2 bases clipped from V and 6 bases from J, the junction kept 7 bases outside the gene matches. CDR1 KGHSH and CDR2 LQKENI come from the germline V gene. There are 16 residues in the CDR3. The DNA for the CDR3 is TGTGCCAGCTCACCAAGGACTAGCGGAAGGGTCAATGAGCAGTTCTTC. Protein: CASSPRTSGRVNEQFF.

This clonotype occurred many times. The chain employs TRBV2 and TRBJ2-1; no clear D. The CDR3 consists of 12 residues. Germline loops: CDR1 SNHLY, CDR2 FYNNEI. The ends were cut back, 4 bases at V and 4 bases at J, with 5 bases in the middle. As DNA, the CDR3 is TGTGCCAGCAGTGCTGTTTACAATGAGCAGTTCTTC. Translating it yields CASSAVYNEQFF.

This clonotype showed up many times. This chain uses TRBV20-1 with TRBJ2-3, with D tentatively TRBD2 (6 bases). CDR1 and CDR2 (germline): DFQATT, SNEGSKA (reference sequence). V lost 8 bases and J 2 bases, leaving 14 bases between the germline ends. CDR3 length: 13 residues. This CDR3 is CSFYGGPTDTQYF. The CDR3 DNA reads TGCAGTTTCTATGGAGGGCCCACAGATACGCAGTATTTT.

The chain is built from TRBV20-1 and TRBJ1-1; 8 nucleotides match TRBD1. Germline values: CDR1 DFQATT, CDR2 SNEGSKA (reference sequence). The CDR3 covers 15 residues. V trimming: 0 bases; J trimming: 5 bases; junction bases outside the gene matches: 8. This chain's CDR3 is CSARDSGQGITEAFF. In DNA, the CDR3 is TGCAGTGCTAGAGATAGTGGACAGGGTATTACTGAAGCTTTCTTT.

V gene TRBV2 combines with J gene TRBJ2-5; 11 bases line up with TRBD1. The CDR3 runs 15 residues. Per the germline V gene, CDR1 is SNHLY and CDR2 is FYNNEI. J was trimmed by 6 bases and V by 5 bases; bases with no gene match: 8. As DNA, the CDR3 is TGTGCCAGCAGTATAGGACAGGGGGCGTGGAAGACCCAGTACTTC. Translation: CASSIGQGAWKTQYF.